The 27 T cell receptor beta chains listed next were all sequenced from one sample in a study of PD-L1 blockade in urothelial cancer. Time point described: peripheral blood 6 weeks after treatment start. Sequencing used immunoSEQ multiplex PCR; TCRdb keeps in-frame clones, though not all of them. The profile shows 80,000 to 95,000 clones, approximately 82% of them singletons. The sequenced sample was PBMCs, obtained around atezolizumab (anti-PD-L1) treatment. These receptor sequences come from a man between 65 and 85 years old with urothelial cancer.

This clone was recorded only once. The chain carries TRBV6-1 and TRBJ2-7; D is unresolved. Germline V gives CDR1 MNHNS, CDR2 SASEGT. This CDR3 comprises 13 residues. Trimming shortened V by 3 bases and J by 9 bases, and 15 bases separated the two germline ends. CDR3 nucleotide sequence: TGTGCCAGCAGTGATGGCCCAGATACGGGGCAGTACTTC. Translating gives CASSDGPDTGQYF.

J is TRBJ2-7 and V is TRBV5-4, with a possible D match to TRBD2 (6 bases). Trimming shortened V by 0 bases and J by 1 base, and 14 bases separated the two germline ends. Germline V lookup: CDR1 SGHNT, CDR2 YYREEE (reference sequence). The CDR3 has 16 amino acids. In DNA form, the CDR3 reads TGTGCCAGCAGCTTGGGGGGCGGGGTATTATCCTACGAGCAGTACTTC. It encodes CASSLGGGVLSYEQYF.

The CDR3 bases are TGTGCCAGCACTCGGGGACAGGGGAACACTGAAGCTTTCTTT. It translates to CASTRGQGNTEAFF. The chain links TRBV7-2 to TRBJ1-1; 9 bases agree with TRBD1. The CDR3 runs 14 residues. The germline V gene has CDR1 SGHTA and CDR2 FQGNSA. The J segment lost 1 base and the V segment lost 7 bases, leaving 4 bases of the junction unmatched.

This CDR3 is CASSLVGQANEANEKLFF. The CDR3 DNA reads as TGTGCCAGCAGCTTGGTAGGACAGGCGAACGAGGCTAATGAAAAACTGTTTTTT. This chain connects TRBV5-5 to TRBJ1-4; 7 positions agree with TRBD1. The CDR3 runs to 18 residues. V gave up 0 bases and J gave up 3 bases; unmatched junction bases: 11. CDR1 SGHKS and CDR2 YYEKEE come from the germline V gene (reference sequence).

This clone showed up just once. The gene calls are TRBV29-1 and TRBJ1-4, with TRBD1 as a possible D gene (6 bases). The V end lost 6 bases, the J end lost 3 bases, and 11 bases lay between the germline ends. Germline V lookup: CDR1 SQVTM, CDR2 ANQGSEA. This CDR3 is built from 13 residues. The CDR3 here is CSVLDRSNEKLFF. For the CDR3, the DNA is TGCAGCGTCCTGGACAGATCTAATGAAAAACTGTTTTTT.

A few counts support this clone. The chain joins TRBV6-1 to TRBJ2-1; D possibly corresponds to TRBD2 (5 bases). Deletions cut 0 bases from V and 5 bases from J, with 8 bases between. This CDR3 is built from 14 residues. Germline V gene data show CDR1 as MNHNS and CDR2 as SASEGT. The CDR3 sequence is CASSEAGVDNEQFF. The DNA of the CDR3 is TGTGCCAGCAGTGAAGCGGGAGTGGACAATGAGCAGTTCTTC.

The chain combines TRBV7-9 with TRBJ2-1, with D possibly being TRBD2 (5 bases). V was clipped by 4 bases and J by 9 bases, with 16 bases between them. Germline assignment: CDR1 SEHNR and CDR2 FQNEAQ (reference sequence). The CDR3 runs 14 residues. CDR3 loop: CASSSGILGGEQFF. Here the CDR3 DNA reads TGTGCCAGCAGCTCCGGGATCTTAGGAGGTGAGCAGTTCTTC. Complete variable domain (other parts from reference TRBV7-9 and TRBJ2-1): DTGVSQNPRHKITKRGQNVTFRCDPISEHNRLYWYRQTLGQGPEFLTYFQNEAQLEKSRLLSDRFSAERPKGSFSTLEIQRTEQGDSAMYLCASSSGILGGEQFFGPGTRLTVL.

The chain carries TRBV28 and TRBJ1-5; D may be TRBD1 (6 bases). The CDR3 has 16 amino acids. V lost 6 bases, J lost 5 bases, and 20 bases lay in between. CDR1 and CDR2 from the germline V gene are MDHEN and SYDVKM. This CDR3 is CASSSPPGGGDQPQHF. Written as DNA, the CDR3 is TGTGCCAGCAGCTCCCCGCCCGGGGGGGGCGATCAGCCCCAGCATTTT.

The CDR3 loop reads CASSLEWQGYEQYF. CDR3 sequence (DNA): TGCGCCAGCAGCTTGGAGTGGCAGGGTTACGAGCAGTACTTC. The rearrangement uses TRBV5-1 and TRBJ2-7; tentatively, D is TRBD1 (5 bases). Germline CDR1 SGHRS, CDR2 YFSETQ. V lost 0 bases to trimming and J lost 4 bases, with 11 bases between them. The CDR3 contains 14 residues. The whole variable domain, filled in from reference TRBV5-1 and TRBJ2-7, reads KAGVTQTPRYLIKTRGQQVTLSCSPISGHRSVSWYQQTPGQGLQFLFEYFSETQRNKGNFPGRFSGRQFSNSRSEMNVSTLELGDSALYLCASSLEWQGYEQYFGPGTRLTVT.

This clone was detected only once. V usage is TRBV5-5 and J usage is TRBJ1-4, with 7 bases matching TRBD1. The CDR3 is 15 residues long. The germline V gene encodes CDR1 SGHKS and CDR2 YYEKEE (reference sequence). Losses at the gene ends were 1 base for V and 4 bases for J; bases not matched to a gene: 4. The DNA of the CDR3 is TGTGCCAGCAGCTTGAAGGGGGCCTTTAATGAAAAACTGTTTTTT. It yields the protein CASSLKGAFNEKLFF. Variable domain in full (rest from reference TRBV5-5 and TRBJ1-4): DAGVTQSPTHLIKTRGQQVTLRCSPISGHKSVSWYQQVLGQGPQFIFQYYEKEERGRGNFPDRFSARQFPNYSSELNVNALLLGDSALYLCASSLKGAFNEKLFFGSGTQLSVL.

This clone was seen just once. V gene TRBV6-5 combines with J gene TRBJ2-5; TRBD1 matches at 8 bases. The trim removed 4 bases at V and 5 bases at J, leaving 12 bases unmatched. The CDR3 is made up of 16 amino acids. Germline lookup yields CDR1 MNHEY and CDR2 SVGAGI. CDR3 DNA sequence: TGTGCCAGCAGTTTAACTCCGGACAGGGAGAGGGAGACCCAGTACTTC. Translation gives CASSLTPDRERETQYF.

The CDR3 sequence: CASSLQGLGNSPLHF. CDR3 nucleotides: TGTGCCAGCAGCCTACAGGGTCTGGGCAATTCACCCCTCCACTTT. This chain uses TRBV14 with TRBJ1-6; possibly TRBD1 for D (6 bases). The CDR3 extends over 15 amino acids. Germline V gives CDR1 SGHDN, CDR2 FVKESK. Trimming cost V 4 bases and J 7 bases, with 14 bases left between them.

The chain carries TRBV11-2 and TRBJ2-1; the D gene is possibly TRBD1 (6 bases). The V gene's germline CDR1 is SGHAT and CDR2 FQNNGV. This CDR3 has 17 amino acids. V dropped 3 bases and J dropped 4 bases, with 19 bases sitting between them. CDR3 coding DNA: TGTGCCAGCAGCTTCCTGATGCGAGGGGGACCTTACAATGAGCAGTTCTTC. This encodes CASSFLMRGGPYNEQFF.

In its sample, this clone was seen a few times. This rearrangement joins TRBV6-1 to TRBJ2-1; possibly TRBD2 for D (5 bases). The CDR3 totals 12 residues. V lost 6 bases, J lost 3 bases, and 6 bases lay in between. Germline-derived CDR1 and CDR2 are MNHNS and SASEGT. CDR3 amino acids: CASRTNYNEQFF. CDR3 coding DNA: TGTGCCAGCAGGACTAACTACAATGAGCAGTTCTTC.

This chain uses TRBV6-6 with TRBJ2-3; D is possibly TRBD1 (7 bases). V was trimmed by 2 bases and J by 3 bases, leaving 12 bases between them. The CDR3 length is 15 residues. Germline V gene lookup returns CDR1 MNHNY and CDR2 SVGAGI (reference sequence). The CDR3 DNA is TGTGCCAGCAGTTACGGAGGGACAGCTACAGATACGCAGTATTTT. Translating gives CASSYGGTATDTQYF.

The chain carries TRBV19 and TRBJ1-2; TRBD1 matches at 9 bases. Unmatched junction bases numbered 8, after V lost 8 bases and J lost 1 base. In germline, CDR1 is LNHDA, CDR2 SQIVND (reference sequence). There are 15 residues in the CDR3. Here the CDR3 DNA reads TGTGCCAGTTCCTCTCCGACAGGGGGTAACTATGGCTACACCTTC. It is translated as CASSSPTGGNYGYTF. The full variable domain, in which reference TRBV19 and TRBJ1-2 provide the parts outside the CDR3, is DGGITQSPKYLFRKEGQNVTLSCEQNLNHDAMYWYRQDPGQGLRLIYYSQIVNDFQKGDIAEGYSVSREKKESFPLTVTSAQKNPTAFYLCASSSPTGGNYGYTFGSGTRLTVV.

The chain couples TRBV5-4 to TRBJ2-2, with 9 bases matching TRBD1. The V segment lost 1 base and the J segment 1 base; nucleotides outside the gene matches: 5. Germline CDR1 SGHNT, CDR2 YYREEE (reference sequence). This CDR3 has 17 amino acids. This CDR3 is CASSLMRDRENTGELFF. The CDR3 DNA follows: TGTGCCAGCAGCTTGATGAGGGACAGGGAGAACACCGGGGAGCTGTTTTTT.

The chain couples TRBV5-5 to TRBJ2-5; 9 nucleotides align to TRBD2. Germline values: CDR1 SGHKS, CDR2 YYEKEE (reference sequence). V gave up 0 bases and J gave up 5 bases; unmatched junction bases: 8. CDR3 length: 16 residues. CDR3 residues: CASSLDGGGAGETQYF. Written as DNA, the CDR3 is TGTGCCAGCAGCTTGGACGGCGGGGGGGCTGGGGAGACCCAGTACTTC.

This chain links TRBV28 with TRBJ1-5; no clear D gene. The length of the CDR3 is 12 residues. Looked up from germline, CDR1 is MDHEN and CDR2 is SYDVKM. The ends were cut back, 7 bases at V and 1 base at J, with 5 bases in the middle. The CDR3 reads CASTQSNQPQHF. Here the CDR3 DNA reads TGTGCCAGCACCCAGAGCAATCAGCCCCAGCATTTT.

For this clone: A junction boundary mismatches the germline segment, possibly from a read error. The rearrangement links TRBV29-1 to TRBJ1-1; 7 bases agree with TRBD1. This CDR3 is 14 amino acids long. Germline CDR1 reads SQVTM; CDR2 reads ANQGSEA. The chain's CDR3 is CSVEGTQGDTEAFF. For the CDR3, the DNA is TGCAGCGTCGAAGGGACTCAGGGGGACACTGAAGCTTTCTTT.

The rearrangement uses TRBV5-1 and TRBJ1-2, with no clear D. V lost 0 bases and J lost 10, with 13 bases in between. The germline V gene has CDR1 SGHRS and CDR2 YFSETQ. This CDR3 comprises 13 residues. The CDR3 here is CASSLAEDGLYTF. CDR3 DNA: TGCGCCAGCAGCTTGGCAGAAGATGGTCTCTACACCTTC.

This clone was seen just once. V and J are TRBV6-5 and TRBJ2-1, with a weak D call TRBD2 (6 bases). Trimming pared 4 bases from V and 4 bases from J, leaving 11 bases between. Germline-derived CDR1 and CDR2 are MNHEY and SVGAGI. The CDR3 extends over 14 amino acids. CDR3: CASSSLGGYNEQFF. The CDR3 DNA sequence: TGTGCCAGCAGTTCGCTGGGGGGTTACAATGAGCAGTTCTTC.

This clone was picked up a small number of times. CDR3: CASNRRGLGGELFF. The CDR3 DNA sequence: TGTGCCAGCAATCGCAGGGGGCTAGGCGGGGAGCTGTTTTTT. V gene TRBV27 combines with J gene TRBJ2-2; TRBD1 agrees at 8 bases. The trim removed 7 bases at V and 7 bases at J, leaving 8 bases unmatched. The CDR3 extends over 14 amino acids. CDR1 is MNHEY and CDR2 is SMNVEV in the germline V gene (reference sequence).

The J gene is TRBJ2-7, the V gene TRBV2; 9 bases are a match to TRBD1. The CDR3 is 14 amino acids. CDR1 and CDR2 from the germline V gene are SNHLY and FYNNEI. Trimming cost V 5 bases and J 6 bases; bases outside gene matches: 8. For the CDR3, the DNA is TGTGCCAGCAGTTCCGGGACAGGGTTATCCGAGCAGTACTTC. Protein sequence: CASSSGTGLSEQYF. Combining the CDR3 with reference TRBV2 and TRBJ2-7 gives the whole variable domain EPEVTQTPSHQVTQMGQEVILRCVPISNHLYFYWYRQILGQKVEFLVSFYNNEISEKSEIFDDQFSVERPDGSNFTLKIRSTKLEDSAMYFCASSSGTGLSEQYFGPGTRLTVT.

CDR3 coding DNA: TGTGCCAGCGAGGCCTTGGTCTACAATGAGCAGTTCTTC. Encoded protein: CASEALVYNEQFF. V is TRBV6-1 and J is TRBJ2-1; unclear D gene. Germline CDR1 reads MNHNS; CDR2 reads SASEGT. The CDR3 runs to 13 residues. The germline V and J ends were trimmed by 8 bases and 3 bases, with 11 bases remaining between them.

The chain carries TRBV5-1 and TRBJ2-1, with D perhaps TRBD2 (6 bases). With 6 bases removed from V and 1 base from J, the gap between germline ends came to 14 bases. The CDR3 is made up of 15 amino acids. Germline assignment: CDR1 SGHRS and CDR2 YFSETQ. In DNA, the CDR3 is TGCGCCAGCACTCTCGACGGGGGATCCTACAATGAGCAGTTCTTC. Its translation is CASTLDGGSYNEQFF.

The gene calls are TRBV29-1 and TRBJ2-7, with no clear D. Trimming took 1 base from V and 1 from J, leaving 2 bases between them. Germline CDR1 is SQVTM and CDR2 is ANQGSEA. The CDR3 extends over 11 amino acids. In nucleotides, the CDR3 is TGCAGCGTTGAAGCGTCCTACGAGCAGTACTTC. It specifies CSVEASYEQYF.